This TCR beta chain originates from a study of shared clonotypes between healthy human individuals. Study-wide points: Deeper or shallower sequencing was expected to change how clonotypes are shared among donors.

Germline V gene lookup returns CDR1 SGHTA and CDR2 FQGTGA. Trimming stripped 2 bases from V and 6 bases from J, with 8 bases between. The CDR3 consists of 13 residues. Produced via immunoSEQ multiplex PCR; TCRdb's table is partial and in-frame only. The profile covers over 2 million clones, with roughly 92% appearing a single time and around 0.35% taken by the ten largest. In the case of this clone: Its specificity is not known. This sample includes further DNA sequences coding for the same CDR3.

The V call is TRBV7-3, the J call TRBJ1-5, with D hard to call. Sequences were obtained from naive CD4+ T cells from PBMCs. The subset is: CD45RA+ positively selected. The receptor's source is a man between 18 and 35 years old in good health. Some clones in this sample may be carry-over from other donors' samples. The DNA for the CDR3 is TGTGCCAGCAGCTTAGAGGGTGGTCAGCCCCAGCATTTT. Its protein is CASSLEGGQPQHF.